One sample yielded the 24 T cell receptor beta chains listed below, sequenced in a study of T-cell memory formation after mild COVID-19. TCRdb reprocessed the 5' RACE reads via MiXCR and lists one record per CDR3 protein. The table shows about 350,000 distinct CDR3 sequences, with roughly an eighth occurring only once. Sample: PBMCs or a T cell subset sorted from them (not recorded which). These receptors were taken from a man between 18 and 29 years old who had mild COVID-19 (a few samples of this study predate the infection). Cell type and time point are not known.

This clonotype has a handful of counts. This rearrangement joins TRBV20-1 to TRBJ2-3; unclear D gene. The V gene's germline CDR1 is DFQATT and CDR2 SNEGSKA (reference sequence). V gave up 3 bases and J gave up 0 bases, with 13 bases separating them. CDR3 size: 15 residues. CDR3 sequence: CSARPRDGSTDTQYF. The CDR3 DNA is TGCAGTGCTAGGCCCCGAGACGGTAGCACAGATACGCAGTATTTT.

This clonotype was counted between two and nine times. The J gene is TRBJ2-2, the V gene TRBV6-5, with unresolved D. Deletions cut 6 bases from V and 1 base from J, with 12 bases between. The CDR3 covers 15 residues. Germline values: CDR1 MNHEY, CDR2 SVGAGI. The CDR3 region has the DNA TGTGCCAGCAGCCGTCTAGAACTGAACACCGGGGAGCTGTTTTTT. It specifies CASSRLELNTGELFF.

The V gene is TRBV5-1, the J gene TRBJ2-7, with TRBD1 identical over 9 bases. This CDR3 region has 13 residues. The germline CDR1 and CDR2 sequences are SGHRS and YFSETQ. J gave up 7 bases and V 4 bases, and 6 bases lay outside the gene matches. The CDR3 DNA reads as TGCGCCAGCAGCGATAGACAGGGGGGTGAGCAGTACTTC. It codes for CASSDRQGGEQYF.

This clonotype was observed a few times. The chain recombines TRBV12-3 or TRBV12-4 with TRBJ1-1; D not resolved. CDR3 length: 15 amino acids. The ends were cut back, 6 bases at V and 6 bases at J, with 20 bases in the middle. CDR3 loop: CASSLRAARNAEAFF. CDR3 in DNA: TGTGCCAGCAGCCTTCGCGCGGCCCGTAACGCTGAAGCTTTCTTT.

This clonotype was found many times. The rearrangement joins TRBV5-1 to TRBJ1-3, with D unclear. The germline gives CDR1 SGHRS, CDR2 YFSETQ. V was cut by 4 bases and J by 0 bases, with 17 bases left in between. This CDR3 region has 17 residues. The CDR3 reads CASSPTTQSSSGNTIYF. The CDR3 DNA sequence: TGCGCCAGCAGCCCCACAACACAGTCGAGCTCTGGAAACACCATATATTTT.

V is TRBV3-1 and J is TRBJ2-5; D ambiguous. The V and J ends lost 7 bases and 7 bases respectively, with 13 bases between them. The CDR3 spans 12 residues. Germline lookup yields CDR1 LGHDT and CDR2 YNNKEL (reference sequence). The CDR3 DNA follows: TGTGCCAGCACGGAGACTGGCCGGACCCAGTACTTC. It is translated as CASTETGRTQYF.

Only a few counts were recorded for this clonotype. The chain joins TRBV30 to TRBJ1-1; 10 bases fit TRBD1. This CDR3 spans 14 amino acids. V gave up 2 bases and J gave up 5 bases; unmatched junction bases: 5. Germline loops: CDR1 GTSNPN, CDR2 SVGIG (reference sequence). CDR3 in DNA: TGTGCCTGGAGTACGGGACAGGGGAGGACTGAAGCTTTCTTT. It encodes CAWSTGQGRTEAFF. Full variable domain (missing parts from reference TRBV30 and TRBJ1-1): SQTIHQWPATLVQPVGSPLSLECTVEGTSNPNLYWYRQAAGRGLQLLFYSVGIGQISSEVPQNLSASRPQDRQFILSSKKLLLSDSGFYLCAWSTGQGRTEAFFGQGTRLTVV.

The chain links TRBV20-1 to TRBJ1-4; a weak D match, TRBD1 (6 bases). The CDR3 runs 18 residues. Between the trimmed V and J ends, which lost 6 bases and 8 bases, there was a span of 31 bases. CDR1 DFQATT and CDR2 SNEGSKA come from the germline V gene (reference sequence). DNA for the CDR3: TGCAGTGCGCGTCCCGGGACACCCACAAAGAGGATTTGGGAAAAACTGTTTTTT. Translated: CSARPGTPTKRIWEKLFF.

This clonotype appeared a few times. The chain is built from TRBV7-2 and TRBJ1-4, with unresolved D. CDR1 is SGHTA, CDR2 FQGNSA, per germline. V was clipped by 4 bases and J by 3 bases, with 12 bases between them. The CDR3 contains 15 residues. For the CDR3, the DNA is TGTGCCAGCAGCTCAGAGGGATGGTCTAATGAAAAACTGTTTTTT. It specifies CASSSEGWSNEKLFF.

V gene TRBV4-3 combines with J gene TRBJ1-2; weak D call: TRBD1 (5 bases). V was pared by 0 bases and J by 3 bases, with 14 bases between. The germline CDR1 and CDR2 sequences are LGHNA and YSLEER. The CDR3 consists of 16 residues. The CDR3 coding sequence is TGCGCCAGCAGCCAAGATCGGGCAGGGCCCTACTATGGCTACACCTTC. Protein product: CASSQDRAGPYYGYTF.

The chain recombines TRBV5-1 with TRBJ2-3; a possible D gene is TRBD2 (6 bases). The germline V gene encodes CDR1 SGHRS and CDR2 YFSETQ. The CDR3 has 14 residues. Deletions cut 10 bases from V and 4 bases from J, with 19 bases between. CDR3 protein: CAGRAGPQADTQYF. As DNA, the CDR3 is TGCGCCGGGCGGGCGGGGCCCCAGGCAGATACGCAGTATTTT.

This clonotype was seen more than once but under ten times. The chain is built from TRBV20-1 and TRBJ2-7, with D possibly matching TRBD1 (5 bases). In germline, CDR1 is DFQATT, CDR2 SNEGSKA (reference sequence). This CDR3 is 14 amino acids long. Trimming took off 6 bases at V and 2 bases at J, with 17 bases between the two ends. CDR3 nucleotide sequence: TGCAGTGCCAGGGCCCCGGACGGAACCTACGAGCAGTACGTC. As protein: CSARAPDGTYEQYV.

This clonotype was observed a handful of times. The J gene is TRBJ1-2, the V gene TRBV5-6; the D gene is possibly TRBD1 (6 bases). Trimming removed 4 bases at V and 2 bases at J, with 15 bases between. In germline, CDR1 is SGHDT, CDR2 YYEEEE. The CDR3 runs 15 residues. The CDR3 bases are TGTGCCAGCAGCCCGTTGACAGGCGCGAACTATGGCTACACCTTC. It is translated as CASSPLTGANYGYTF.

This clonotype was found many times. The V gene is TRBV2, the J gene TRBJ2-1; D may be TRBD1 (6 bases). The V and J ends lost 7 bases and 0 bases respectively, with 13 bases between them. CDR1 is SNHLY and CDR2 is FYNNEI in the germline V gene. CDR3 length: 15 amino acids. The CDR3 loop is CASTDQGHSYNEQFF. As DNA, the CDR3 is TGTGCCAGCACCGATCAGGGGCACTCCTACAATGAGCAGTTCTTC.

The CDR3 DNA sequence: TGCAGTGGGACTAGCGGGCGAACCGGGGAGCTGTTTTTT. As protein: CSGTSGRTGELFF. The rearrangement links TRBV20-1 to TRBJ2-2; the match to TRBD2 covers 11 bases. The germline V gene has CDR1 DFQATT and CDR2 SNEGSKA (reference sequence). CDR3 length: 13 residues. V gave up 7 bases and J gave up 5 bases; unmatched junction bases: 3.

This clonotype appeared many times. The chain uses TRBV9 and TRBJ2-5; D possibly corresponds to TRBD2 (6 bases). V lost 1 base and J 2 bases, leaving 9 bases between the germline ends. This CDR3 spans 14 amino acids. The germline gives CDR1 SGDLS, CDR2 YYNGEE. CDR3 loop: CASSVRGLQETQYF. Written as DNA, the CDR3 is TGTGCCAGCAGCGTAAGGGGACTTCAAGAGACCCAGTACTTC.

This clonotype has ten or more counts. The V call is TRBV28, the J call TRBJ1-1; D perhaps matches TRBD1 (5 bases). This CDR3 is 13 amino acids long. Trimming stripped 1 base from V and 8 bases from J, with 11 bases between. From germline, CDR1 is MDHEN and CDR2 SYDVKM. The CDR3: CASSLSRGGEAFF. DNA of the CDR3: TGTGCCAGCAGTTTATCCCGCGGGGGGGAAGCTTTCTTT.

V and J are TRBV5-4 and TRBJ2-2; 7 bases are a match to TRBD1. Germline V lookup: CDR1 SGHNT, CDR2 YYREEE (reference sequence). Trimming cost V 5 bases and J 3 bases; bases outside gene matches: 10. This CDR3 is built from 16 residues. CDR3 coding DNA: TGTGCCAGCAGTCGTGACAGGGTGGGGGACACCGGGGAGCTGTTTTTT. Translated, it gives CASSRDRVGDTGELFF.

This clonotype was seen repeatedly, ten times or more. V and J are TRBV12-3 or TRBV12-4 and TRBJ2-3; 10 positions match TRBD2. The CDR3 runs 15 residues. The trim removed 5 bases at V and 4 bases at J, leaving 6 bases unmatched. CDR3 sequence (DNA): TGTGCCAGCAGTACCAGCGGGGGGGCCGCAGATACGCAGTATTTT. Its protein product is CASSTSGGAADTQYF.

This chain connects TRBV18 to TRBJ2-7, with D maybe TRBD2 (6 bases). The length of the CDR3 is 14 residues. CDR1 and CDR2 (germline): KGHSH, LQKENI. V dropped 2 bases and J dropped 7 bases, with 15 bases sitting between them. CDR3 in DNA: TGTGCCAGCTCACCATCGGGACTTACCGGAGAGCAGTACTTC. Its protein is CASSPSGLTGEQYF.

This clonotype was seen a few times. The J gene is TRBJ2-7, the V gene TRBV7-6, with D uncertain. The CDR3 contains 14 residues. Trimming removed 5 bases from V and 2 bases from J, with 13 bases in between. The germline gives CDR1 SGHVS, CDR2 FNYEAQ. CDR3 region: CASSPLRVPYEQYF. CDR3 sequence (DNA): TGTGCCAGCAGCCCGCTAAGGGTGCCCTACGAGCAGTACTTC.

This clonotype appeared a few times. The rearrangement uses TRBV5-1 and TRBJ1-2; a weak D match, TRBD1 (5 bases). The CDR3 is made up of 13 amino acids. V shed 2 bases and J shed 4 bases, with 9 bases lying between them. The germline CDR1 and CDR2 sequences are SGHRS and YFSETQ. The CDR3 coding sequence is TGCGCCAGCAGCTTAGGGGATGTCTATGGCTACACCTTC. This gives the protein CASSLGDVYGYTF.

The CDR3 DNA is TGCGCCAGCAGCCAAGATCTTTCCGGGTTCTATGGCTACACCTTC. Its translation: CASSQDLSGFYGYTF. The chain has TRBV4-3 and TRBJ1-2; D ambiguous. CDR1 is LGHNA and CDR2 is YSLEER in the germline V gene. The CDR3 runs 15 residues. With 0 bases removed from V and 4 bases from J, the gap between germline ends came to 12 bases.

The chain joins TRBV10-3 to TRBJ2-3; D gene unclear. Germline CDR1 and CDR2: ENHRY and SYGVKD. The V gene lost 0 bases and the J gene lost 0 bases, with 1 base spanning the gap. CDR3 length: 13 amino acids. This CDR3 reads CAISESSTDTQYF. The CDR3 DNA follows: TGTGCCATCAGTGAGTCAAGCACAGATACGCAGTATTTT.